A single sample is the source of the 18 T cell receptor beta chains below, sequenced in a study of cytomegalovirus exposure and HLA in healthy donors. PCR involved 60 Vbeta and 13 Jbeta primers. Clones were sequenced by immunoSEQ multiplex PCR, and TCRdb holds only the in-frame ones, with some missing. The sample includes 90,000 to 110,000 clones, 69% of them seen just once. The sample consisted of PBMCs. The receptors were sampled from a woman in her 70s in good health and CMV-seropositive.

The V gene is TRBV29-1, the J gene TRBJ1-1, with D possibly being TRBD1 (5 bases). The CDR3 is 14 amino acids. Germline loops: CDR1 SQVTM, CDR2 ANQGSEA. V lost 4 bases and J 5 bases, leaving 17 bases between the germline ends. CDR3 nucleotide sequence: TGCAGCGTTGTGTTGGGCGGGGGGGGGACTGAAGCTTTCTTT. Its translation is CSVVLGGGGTEAFF.

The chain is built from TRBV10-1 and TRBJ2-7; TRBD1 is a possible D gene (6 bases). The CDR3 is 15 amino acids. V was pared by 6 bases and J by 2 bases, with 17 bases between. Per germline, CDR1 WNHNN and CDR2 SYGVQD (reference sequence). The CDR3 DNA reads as TGCGCCAGCAGCCCCGACAGGAATAGTACCTACGAGCAGTACTTC. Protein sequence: CASSPDRNSTYEQYF.

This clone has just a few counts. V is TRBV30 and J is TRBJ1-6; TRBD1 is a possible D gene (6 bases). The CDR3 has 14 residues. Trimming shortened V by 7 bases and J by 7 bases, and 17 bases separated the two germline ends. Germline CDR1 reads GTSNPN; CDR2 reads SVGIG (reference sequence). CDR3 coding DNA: TGTGCCTCGGACCTGGGGGCGCAAAATTCACCCCTCCACTTT. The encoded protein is CASDLGAQNSPLHF. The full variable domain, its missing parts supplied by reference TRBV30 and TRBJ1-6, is SQTIHQWPATLVQPVGSPLSLECTVEGTSNPNLYWYRQAAGRGLQLLFYSVGIGQISSEVPQNLSASRPQDRQFILSSKKLLLSDSGFYLCASDLGAQNSPLHFGNGTRLTVT.

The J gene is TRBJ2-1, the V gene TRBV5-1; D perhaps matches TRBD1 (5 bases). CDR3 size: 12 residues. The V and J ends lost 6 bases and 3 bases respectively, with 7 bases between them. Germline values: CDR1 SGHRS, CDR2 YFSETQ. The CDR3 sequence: CASIDSYNEQFF. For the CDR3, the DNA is TGCGCCAGCATCGACAGCTACAATGAGCAGTTCTTC.

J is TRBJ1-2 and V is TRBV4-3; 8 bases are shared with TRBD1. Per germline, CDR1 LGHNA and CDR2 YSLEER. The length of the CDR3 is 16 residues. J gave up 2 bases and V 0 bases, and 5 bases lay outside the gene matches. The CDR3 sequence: CASSQEGRTGNYGYTF. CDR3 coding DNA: TGCGCCAGCAGCCAAGAAGGACGGACAGGGAACTATGGCTACACCTTC.

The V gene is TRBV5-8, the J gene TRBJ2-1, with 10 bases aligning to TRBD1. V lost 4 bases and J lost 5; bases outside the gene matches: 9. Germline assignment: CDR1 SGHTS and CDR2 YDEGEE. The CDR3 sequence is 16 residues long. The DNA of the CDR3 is TGTGCCAGCAGCACGCGACAGGGGGCCGTTGACAATGAGCAGTTCTTC. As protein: CASSTRQGAVDNEQFF. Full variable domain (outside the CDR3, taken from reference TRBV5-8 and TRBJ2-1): EAGVTQSPTHLIKTRGQQATLRCSPISGHTSVYWYQQALGLGLQFLLWYDEGEERNRGNFPPRFSGRQFPNYSSELNVNALELEDSALYLCASSTRQGAVDNEQFFGPGTRLTVL.

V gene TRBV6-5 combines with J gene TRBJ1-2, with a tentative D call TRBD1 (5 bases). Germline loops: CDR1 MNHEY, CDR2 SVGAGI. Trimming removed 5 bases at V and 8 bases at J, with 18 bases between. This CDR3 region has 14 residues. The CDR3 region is CASSGDRLTRGYTF. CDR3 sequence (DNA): TGTGCCAGCAGTGGAGACAGATTGACGAGAGGCTACACCTTC.

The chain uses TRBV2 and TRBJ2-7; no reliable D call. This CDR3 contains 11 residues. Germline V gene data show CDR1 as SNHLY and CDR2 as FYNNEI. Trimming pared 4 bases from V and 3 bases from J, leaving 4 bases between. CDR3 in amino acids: CASSVSYEQYF. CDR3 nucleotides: TGTGCCAGCAGTGTGAGCTACGAGCAGTACTTC.

The CDR3 DNA follows: TGTGCCAGCACGGGGGAAGGATTTCCGGATGAAAAACTGTTTTTT. Encoded protein: CASTGEGFPDEKLFF. The chain recombines TRBV6-1 with TRBJ1-4; D is possibly TRBD1 (5 bases). The CDR3 runs 15 residues. Trimming took 7 bases from V and 6 from J, leaving 18 bases between them. The germline V gene encodes CDR1 MNHNS and CDR2 SASEGT.

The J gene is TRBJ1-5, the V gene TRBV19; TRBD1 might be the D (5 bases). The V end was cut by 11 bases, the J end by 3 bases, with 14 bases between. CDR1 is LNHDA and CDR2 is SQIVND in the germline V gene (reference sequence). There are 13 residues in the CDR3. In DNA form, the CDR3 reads TGTGCCTCGAAGGACATGAACAATCAGCCCCAGCATTTT. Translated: CASKDMNNQPQHF.

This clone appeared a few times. CDR3 amino acids: CASSQERTDDYGYTF. In DNA form, the CDR3 reads TGCGCCAGCAGCCAAGAGAGGACAGACGACTATGGCTACACCTTC. The chain recombines TRBV4-1 with TRBJ1-2; tentatively, D is TRBD1 (6 bases). This CDR3 spans 15 amino acids. The germline V and J ends were trimmed by 0 bases and 3 bases, with 11 bases remaining between them. The germline gives CDR1 MGHRA, CDR2 YSYEKL.

CDR3 sequence (DNA): TGTGCCAGCAGTTTAAGTAGCGCCTACGAGCAGTACTTC. Translation gives CASSLSSAYEQYF. The V and J genes are TRBV27 and TRBJ2-7, with D perhaps TRBD2 (5 bases). The CDR3 length is 13 residues. CDR1 is MNHEY, CDR2 SMNVEV, per germline (reference sequence). V was trimmed by 2 bases and J by 2 bases, leaving 7 bases between them.

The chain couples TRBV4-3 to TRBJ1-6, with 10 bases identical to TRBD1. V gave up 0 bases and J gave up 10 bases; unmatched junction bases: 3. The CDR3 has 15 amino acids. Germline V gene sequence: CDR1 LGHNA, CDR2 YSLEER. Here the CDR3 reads CASSQEKDRGSPLHF. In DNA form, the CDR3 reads TGCGCCAGCAGCCAAGAGAAGGACAGGGGGTCACCCCTCCACTTT.

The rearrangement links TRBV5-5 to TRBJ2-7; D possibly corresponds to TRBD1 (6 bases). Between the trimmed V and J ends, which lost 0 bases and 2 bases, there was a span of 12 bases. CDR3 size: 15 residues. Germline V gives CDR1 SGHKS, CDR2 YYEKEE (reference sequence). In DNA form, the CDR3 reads TGTGCCAGCAGCTTGGGACAGGCTGCTACCTACGAGCAGTACTTC. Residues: CASSLGQAATYEQYF.

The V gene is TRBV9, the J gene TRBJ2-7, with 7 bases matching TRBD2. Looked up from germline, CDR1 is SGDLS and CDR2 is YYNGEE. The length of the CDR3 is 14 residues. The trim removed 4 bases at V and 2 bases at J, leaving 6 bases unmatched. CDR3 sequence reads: CASSQAGLTYEQYF. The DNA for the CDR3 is TGTGCCAGCAGCCAAGCGGGGCTCACCTACGAGCAGTACTTC.

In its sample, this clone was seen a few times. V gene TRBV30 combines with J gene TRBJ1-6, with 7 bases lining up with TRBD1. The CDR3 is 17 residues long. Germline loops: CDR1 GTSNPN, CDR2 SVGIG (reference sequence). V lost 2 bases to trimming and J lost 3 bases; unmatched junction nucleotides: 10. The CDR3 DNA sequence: TGTGCCTGGAGTCCCATCGAGACAGGGATCTATAATTCACCCCTCCACTTT. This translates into CAWSPIETGIYNSPLHF.

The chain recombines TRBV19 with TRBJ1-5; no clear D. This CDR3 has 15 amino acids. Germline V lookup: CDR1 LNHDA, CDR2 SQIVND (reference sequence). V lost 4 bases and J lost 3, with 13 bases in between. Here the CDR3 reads CASSSGRQVNQPQHF. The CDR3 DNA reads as TGTGCCAGTAGTAGTGGTCGGCAGGTCAATCAGCCCCAGCATTTT. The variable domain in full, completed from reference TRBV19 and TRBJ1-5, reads DGGITQSPKYLFRKEGQNVTLSCEQNLNHDAMYWYRQDPGQGLRLIYYSQIVNDFQKGDIAEGYSVSREKKESFPLTVTSAQKNPTAFYLCASSSGRQVNQPQHFGDGTRLSIL.

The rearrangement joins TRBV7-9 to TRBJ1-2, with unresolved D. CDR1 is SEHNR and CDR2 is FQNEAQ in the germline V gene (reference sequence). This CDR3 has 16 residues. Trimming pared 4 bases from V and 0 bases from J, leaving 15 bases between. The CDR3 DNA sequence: TGTGCCAGCAGCTCAGCCAAGTGGGCGTCTAACTATGGCTACACCTTC. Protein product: CASSSAKWASNYGYTF. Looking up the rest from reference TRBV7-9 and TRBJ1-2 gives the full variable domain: DTGVSQNPRHKITKRGQNVTFRCDPISEHNRLYWYRQTLGQGPEFLTYFQNEAQLEKSRLLSDRFSAERPKGSFSTLEIQRTEQGDSAMYLCASSSAKWASNYGYTFGSGTRLTVV.